The 29 T cell receptor beta chains presented below share a single source sample, sequenced in a study of T-cell reconstitution after alpha-beta-depleted transplantation in children. The TCRbeta library incorporated unique molecular identifiers. TCRdb fed the PCR reads into MiXCR, producing one record per CDR3 protein. The data show hundreds of thousands of distinct CDR3 sequences, around 13% seen once. The sample was PBMCs, taken before TCRalphabeta/CD19-depleted stem cell transplant. The receptors were sampled from a girl aged 2-10 years with congenital amegakaryocytic thrombocytopenia, due to receive a stem cell transplant.

The rearrangement joins TRBV10-2 to TRBJ2-3; D is perhaps TRBD2 (5 bases). Germline loops: CDR1 WSHSY, CDR2 SAAADI. This CDR3 comprises 14 residues. Trimming cost V 8 bases and J 2 bases, with 14 bases left between them. As DNA, the CDR3 is TGCGCCAGCGCCCGCGGCGGGTACACAGATACGCAGTATTTT. This translates into CASARGGYTDTQYF.

The chain couples TRBV19 to TRBJ1-5; TRBD1 matches 9 bases. The CDR3 consists of 17 residues. J gave up 3 bases and V 7 bases, and 13 bases lay outside the gene matches. Germline-derived CDR1 and CDR2 are LNHDA and SQIVND (reference sequence). The CDR3 loop is CASTIGQGITINQPQHF. DNA of the CDR3: TGTGCCAGTACCATCGGACAGGGGATCACAATCAATCAGCCCCAGCATTTT.

The chain carries TRBV20-1 and TRBJ2-3; tentatively, D is TRBD2 (6 bases). Germline lookup yields CDR1 DFQATT and CDR2 SNEGSKA (reference sequence). Between the trimmed V and J ends, which lost 1 base and 6 bases, there was a span of 8 bases. This CDR3 contains 12 residues. Here the CDR3 DNA reads TGCAGTGCTAGAGCAGGAGGGGATACGCAGTATTTT. Its protein is CSARAGGDTQYF.

This clonotype came up many times. The genes are TRBV20-1 and TRBJ2-7, with a weak D call TRBD2 (7 bases). Per the germline V gene, CDR1 is DFQATT and CDR2 is SNEGSKA (reference sequence). CDR3 length: 13 amino acids. The ends were cut back, 3 bases at V and 2 bases at J, with 11 bases in the middle. The CDR3 loop is CSASTGGTYEQYF. The CDR3 DNA is TGCAGTGCTAGTACGGGGGGCACCTACGAGCAGTACTTC.

This clonotype was seen ten or more times. The genes are TRBV20-1 and TRBJ2-7, with D unclear. The CDR3 contains 13 residues. Between the trimmed V and J ends, which lost 6 bases and 1 base, there was a span of 13 bases. Germline CDR1 DFQATT, CDR2 SNEGSKA (reference sequence). CDR3 amino acids: CSAKKGRSYEQYF. CDR3 coding DNA: TGCAGTGCGAAAAAGGGCCGTTCCTACGAGCAGTACTTC.

At least ten counts were recorded for this clonotype. J is TRBJ1-1 and V is TRBV20-1; weak D call: TRBD1 (5 bases). V was cut by 2 bases and J by 4 bases, with 11 bases left in between. The CDR3 covers 13 residues. The germline V gene has CDR1 DFQATT and CDR2 SNEGSKA (reference sequence). The CDR3 sequence is CSARNAGGTEAFF. Here the CDR3 DNA reads TGCAGTGCTAGAAACGCGGGGGGCACTGAAGCTTTCTTT.

This clonotype was observed many times. The CDR3 protein is CASSKVLRRTLYNEQFF. The DNA of the CDR3 is TGTGCCAGCAGCAAAGTTTTGAGGCGGACCCTCTACAATGAGCAGTTCTTC. V and J are TRBV21-1 and TRBJ2-1. TRBV21-1 is a listed pseudogene. The CDR3 runs 17 residues.

This clonotype turned up a few times. The chain joins TRBV7-9 to TRBJ2-1; maybe TRBD2 (5 bases). Trimming took 5 bases from V and 7 from J, leaving 18 bases between them. CDR3 size: 15 residues. Germline CDR1 reads SEHNR; CDR2 reads FQNEAQ (reference sequence). Here the CDR3 reads CASSLTNPSGNEQFF. The CDR3 coding sequence is TGTGCCAGCAGCCTGACTAACCCCTCCGGGAATGAGCAGTTCTTC.

This clonotype appeared a few times. This chain connects TRBV10-2 to TRBJ2-1, with D unresolved. V was trimmed by 6 bases and J by 4 bases, leaving 10 bases between them. The CDR3 extends over 13 amino acids. Germline V gene sequence: CDR1 WSHSY, CDR2 SAAADI. The CDR3 reads CASSYSRYNEQFF. DNA of the CDR3: TGCGCCAGCAGCTATAGTCGGTACAATGAGCAGTTCTTC.

This clonotype has just a few counts. The genes are TRBV5-5 and TRBJ2-7; 8 positions match TRBD1. V shed 2 bases and J 0 bases; nucleotides not matched to a gene: 7. The CDR3 length is 16 residues. Germline V CDR1 and CDR2: SGHKS, YYEKEE (reference sequence). The CDR3 here is CASSFPGGEISYEQYF. DNA for the CDR3: TGTGCCAGCAGCTTTCCAGGGGGCGAAATCTCCTACGAGCAGTACTTC.

This clonotype was seen repeatedly, ten times or more. This sequence joins TRBV12-3 or TRBV12-4 and TRBJ2-7, with 13 bases matching TRBD2. V lost 5 bases, J lost 4 bases, and 2 bases stayed unmatched. This CDR3 comprises 14 residues. The CDR3 DNA is TGTGCCAGCAGTCGACTAGCGGGAGGTTACGAGCAGTACTTC. Its protein is CASSRLAGGYEQYF.

This clonotype was detected ten times or more. This sequence joins TRBV7-9 and TRBJ2-7; a possible D gene is TRBD2 (6 bases). CDR1 SEHNR and CDR2 FQNEAQ come from the germline V gene (reference sequence). Trimming stripped 0 bases from V and 6 bases from J, with 12 bases between. This CDR3 is 14 amino acids long. The CDR3 region has the DNA TGTGCCAGCAGCTTAGCGGGAGGCCGTGTCGAGCAGTACTTC. Protein: CASSLAGGRVEQYF.

V gene TRBV7-6 combines with J gene TRBJ2-5; D not resolved. V was clipped by 2 bases and J by 4 bases, with 17 bases between them. The CDR3 has 16 amino acids. The germline V gene encodes CDR1 SGHVS and CDR2 FNYEAQ. CDR3 sequence reads: CASSLSGGWTTETQYF. The CDR3 coding sequence is TGTGCCAGCAGCTTATCGGGCGGCTGGACCACAGAGACCCAGTACTTC. Combining the CDR3 with reference TRBV7-6 and TRBJ2-5 gives the whole variable domain GAGVSQSPRYKVTKRGQDVALRCDPISGHVSLYWYRQALGQGPEFLTYFNYEAQQDKSGLPNDRFSAERPEGSISTLTIQRTEQRDSAMYRCASSLSGGWTTETQYFGPGTRLLVL.

Many counts were recorded for this clonotype. The genes are TRBV7-8 and TRBJ1-1; 7 nucleotides align to TRBD1. Per the germline V gene, CDR1 is SGHVS and CDR2 is FQNEAQ. V dropped 6 bases and J dropped 5; count of bases not matched to a gene: 6. The CDR3 consists of 13 residues. DNA for the CDR3: TGTGCCAGCAGGTTGGACAGGATGACTGAAGCTTTCTTT. This sequence encodes CASRLDRMTEAFF.

The sample holds a few counts of this clonotype. This sequence joins TRBV29-1 and TRBJ1-1, with D perhaps TRBD1 (5 bases). The CDR3 spans 12 residues. Trimming shortened V by 4 bases and J by 5 bases, and 11 bases separated the two germline ends. Germline V gene data show CDR1 as SQVTM and CDR2 as ANQGSEA. The CDR3 is CSVGQLGTEAFF. CDR3 sequence (DNA): TGCAGCGTTGGACAGCTCGGAACTGAAGCTTTCTTT.

This clonotype has only a few counts. V usage is TRBV6-2 or TRBV6-3 and J usage is TRBJ2-2; D gene unclear. Trimming shortened V by 2 bases and J by 7 bases, and 14 bases separated the two germline ends. This CDR3 has 15 amino acids. Germline V gene sequence: CDR1 MNHEY, CDR2 SVGEGT. For the CDR3, the DNA is TGTGCCAGCAGTTACGTTGCGGTAGGGAACGGGGAGCTGTTTTTT. As protein: CASSYVAVGNGELFF.

This clonotype was detected ten times or more. This rearrangement joins TRBV10-3 to TRBJ2-7, with D possibly being TRBD1 or TRBD2 (6 bases each). This CDR3 is 13 amino acids long. CDR1 ENHRY and CDR2 SYGVKD come from the germline V gene. Deletions cut 11 bases from V and 6 bases from J, with 20 bases between. In DNA, the CDR3 is TGTGCCTCAGGTCGGGGGCTGGGGGGCGAGCAGTACTTC. Its protein product is CASGRGLGGEQYF.

This clonotype has more than one count but fewer than ten. V is TRBV10-3 and J is TRBJ1-2; 8 bases are a match to TRBD1. With 5 bases clipped from V and 4 bases from J, the junction kept 6 bases outside the gene matches. The germline V gene has CDR1 ENHRY and CDR2 SYGVKD. The CDR3 runs 14 residues. Here the CDR3 reads CAISKDREVYGYTF. The CDR3 region has the DNA TGTGCCATCAGTAAGGACAGGGAAGTCTATGGCTACACCTTC.

At least ten counts were recorded for this clonotype. CDR3 in amino acids: CASRLGPNTEAFF. The DNA of the CDR3 is TGTGCCAGCAGACTGGGACCGAACACTGAAGCTTTCTTT. The chain carries TRBV12-3 or TRBV12-4 and TRBJ1-1, with D possibly matching TRBD1 (5 bases). The CDR3 contains 13 residues. With 6 bases removed from V and 1 base from J, the gap between germline ends came to 9 bases.

This clonotype was observed at least ten times. J is TRBJ2-1 and V is TRBV10-3; D unresolved. This CDR3 region has 12 residues. Trimming took off 11 bases at V and 8 bases at J, with 16 bases between the two ends. CDR1 and CDR2 (germline): ENHRY, SYGVKD. CDR3 amino acids: CASSVEAHEQFF. As DNA, the CDR3 is TGTGCCTCCTCCGTGGAAGCTCATGAGCAGTTCTTC.

This clonotype was seen a few times. The chain uses TRBV27 and TRBJ2-1; 9 bases are shared with TRBD1. V lost 1 base, J lost 10 bases, and 8 bases stayed unmatched. The CDR3 runs to 15 residues. Germline V gene sequence: CDR1 MNHEY, CDR2 SMNVEV (reference sequence). CDR3 sequence: CASSLFGTGFLEQFF. In nucleotides, the CDR3 is TGTGCCAGCAGTTTATTTGGGACAGGGTTTTTGGAGCAGTTCTTC.

This clonotype has a count of ten or more. V usage is TRBV12-3 or TRBV12-4 and J usage is TRBJ2-1, with 8 bases fitting TRBD2. Germline trimming cut 7 bases from V and 7 bases from J; bases unmatched to any gene: 15. The CDR3 has 16 amino acids. CDR3 protein: CASTGVLAGIANEQFF. The DNA for the CDR3 is TGTGCCAGCACCGGGGTTTTAGCGGGAATAGCGAATGAGCAGTTCTTC.

In this sample, this clonotype turned up many times. This chain links TRBV5-1 with TRBJ2-2; D may be TRBD1 or TRBD2 (5 bases each). CDR1 and CDR2 from the germline V gene are SGHRS and YFSETQ. The CDR3 consists of 12 residues. Trimming removed 7 bases at V and 6 bases at J, with 10 bases between. This CDR3 is CASATGPGELFF. In nucleotides, the CDR3 is TGCGCCAGCGCAACGGGGCCCGGGGAGCTGTTTTTT.

This clonotype has ten or more counts. CDR3 in DNA: TGTGCCAGCAGTTTAGGACCCTCAAGTACAGAGACCCAGTACTTC. Amino acid sequence: CASSLGPSSTETQYF. The J gene is TRBJ2-5, the V gene TRBV12-3 or TRBV12-4; D not certain. The CDR3 runs 15 residues. Between the trimmed V and J ends, which lost 1 base and 4 bases, there was a span of 13 bases.

This clonotype was seen repeatedly, ten times or more. The chain has TRBV12-3 or TRBV12-4 and TRBJ2-7; 8 bases map to TRBD1. This CDR3 spans 14 amino acids. Trimming took 3 bases from V and 6 from J; bases not matched to a gene: 7. Here the CDR3 reads CASSFGTGVSEQYF. As DNA, the CDR3 is TGTGCCAGCAGTTTTGGGACAGGAGTCTCCGAGCAGTACTTC.

This clonotype showed up many times. The chain employs TRBV3-1 and TRBJ2-2; 9 nucleotides line up with TRBD2. V shed 1 base and J 7 bases; nucleotides not matched to a gene: 10. CDR1 LGHDT and CDR2 YNNKEL come from the germline V gene (reference sequence). This CDR3 comprises 17 residues. Here the CDR3 reads CASSQVSLAGRSGELFF. CDR3 bases: TGTGCCAGCAGCCAAGTTAGCCTAGCGGGACGGAGCGGGGAGCTGTTTTTT.

This clonotype was recorded at least ten times. The rearrangement uses TRBV5-1 and TRBJ2-2, with D maybe TRBD1 (5 bases). Per germline, CDR1 SGHRS and CDR2 YFSETQ. This CDR3 region has 16 residues. Trimming stripped 4 bases from V and 5 bases from J, with 18 bases between. The CDR3 coding sequence is TGCGCCAGCAGCCCTGGGGCGCTGGGATGGACCGGGGAGCTGTTTTTT. Translation gives CASSPGALGWTGELFF. The entire variable domain, with the rest obtained from reference TRBV5-1 and TRBJ2-2, is as follows: KAGVTQTPRYLIKTRGQQVTLSCSPISGHRSVSWYQQTPGQGLQFLFEYFSETQRNKGNFPGRFSGRQFSNSRSEMNVSTLELGDSALYLCASSPGALGWTGELFFGEGSRLTVL.

This clonotype was seen more than once but under ten times. This chain links TRBV10-3 with TRBJ1-1; TRBD1 aligns across 12 bases. V was pared by 10 bases and J by 11 bases, with 23 bases of the junction left unmatched. The CDR3 loop spans 17 amino acids. In germline, CDR1 is ENHRY, CDR2 SYGVKD. The CDR3 DNA follows: TGTGCCACCTTTGGTGCCAGGGACAGGGGGCCCCTGAGAGAGGCTTTCTTT. This codes for CATFGARDRGPLREAFF.

This clonotype was picked up many times. The J gene is TRBJ1-2, the V gene TRBV27; possible D gene TRBD1, 5 bases. V lost 6 bases and J 4 bases, leaving 18 bases between the germline ends. Germline V gives CDR1 MNHEY, CDR2 SMNVEV (reference sequence). The CDR3 spans 15 residues. CDR3 loop: CASRPLPGGAYGYTF. CDR3 nucleotides: TGTGCCAGCAGGCCTCTTCCGGGGGGAGCCTATGGCTACACCTTC.